Presented here are 6 T cell receptor beta chains from one specimen sequenced in a study of shared clonotypes between healthy human individuals. Sequencing was performed with immunoSEQ multiplex PCR; in TCRdb, only in-frame clones are kept and a portion is missing. The sample has under 600,000 clones; over 60% are singletons. Sequencing was carried out using PBMCs. These receptors all come from a woman aged 40 to 50 in good health. Some clones in this sample may be carry-over from other donors' samples.

V is TRBV9 and J is TRBJ2-1; D may be TRBD1 (6 bases). CDR1 and CDR2 from the germline V gene are SGDLS and YYNGEE. This CDR3 spans 15 amino acids. V dropped 0 bases and J dropped 3 bases, with 10 bases sitting between them. CDR3 bases: TGTGCCAGCAGCGTAGGGCAGGGGATCTACAATGAGCAGTTCTTC. As protein: CASSVGQGIYNEQFF. Together with reference TRBV9 and TRBJ2-1, the CDR3 gives the full variable domain: DSGVTQTPKHLITATGQRVTLRCSPRSGDLSVYWYQQSLDQGLQFLIQYYNGEERAKGNILERFSAQQFPDLHSELNLSSLELGDSALYFCASSVGQGIYNEQFFGPGTRLTVL.

CDR3 in DNA: TGTGCCAGCAGTCCACTGAGCTCCTACAATGAGCAGTTCTTC. This translates into CASSPLSSYNEQFF. V usage is TRBV28 and J usage is TRBJ2-1; D remains ambiguous. V was pared by 5 bases and J by 0 bases, with 8 bases between. The germline gives CDR1 MDHEN, CDR2 SYDVKM. The CDR3 has 14 residues.

The chain couples TRBV6-5 to TRBJ2-1, with TRBD1 matching 7 bases. V shed 9 bases and J 15 bases; nucleotides not matched to a gene: 8. The CDR3 extends over 10 amino acids. Germline loops: CDR1 MNHEY, CDR2 SVGAGI. The CDR3 protein is CARTGSARFF. As DNA, the CDR3 is TGTGCCAGGACAGGGTCGGCTCGGTTCTTC.

The chain links TRBV10-3 to TRBJ2-7, with D maybe TRBD1 (6 bases). Germline assignment: CDR1 ENHRY and CDR2 SYGVKD. The ends were cut back, 3 bases at V and 4 bases at J, with 13 bases in the middle. CDR3 length: 14 residues. The CDR3 reads CAISEGGSGYEQYF. The CDR3 DNA sequence: TGTGCCATCAGTGAAGGGGGATCGGGGTACGAGCAGTACTTC.

This CDR3 reads CASQPDTYEQYF. The CDR3 nucleotides are TGTGCCAGCCAACCAGATACCTACGAGCAGTACTTC. The V gene is TRBV2, the J gene TRBJ2-7; D gene unclear. This CDR3 has 12 amino acids. Looked up from germline, CDR1 is SNHLY and CDR2 is FYNNEI. The germline V and J ends were trimmed by 8 bases and 2 bases, with 10 bases remaining between them. Based on the CDR3 plus reference TRBV2 and TRBJ2-7, the full variable domain is EPEVTQTPSHQVTQMGQEVILRCVPISNHLYFYWYRQILGQKVEFLVSFYNNEISEKSEIFDDQFSVERPDGSNFTLKIRSTKLEDSAMYFCASQPDTYEQYFGPGTRLTVT.

The sample holds many counts of this clone. Other DNA sequences in this specimen translate into the identical CDR3. This chain joins TRBV19 and TRBJ2-2; D possibly corresponds to TRBD1 (5 bases). The germline V gene encodes CDR1 LNHDA and CDR2 SQIVND (reference sequence). Trimming took off 7 bases at V and 4 bases at J, with 13 bases between the two ends. The CDR3 sequence is 14 residues long. This CDR3 reads CASKSGQVTGELFF. For the CDR3, the DNA is TGTGCCAGTAAGTCAGGGCAAGTCACCGGGGAGCTGTTTTTT.